The rows below give T cell receptor beta chains drawn from one sample of a study of a mutant IDH1 vaccine in newly diagnosed glioma. Produced via immunoSEQ multiplex PCR; TCRdb's table is partial and in-frame only. The sample contains fewer than 55,000 clones, about two thirds of which appear only once. Their antigens remain unidentified. This specimen was peripheral blood mononuclear cells (PBMCs), taken from a glioma patient whose treatment included an IDH1 peptide vaccine. These receptors all stem from a man aged 40-50 years with glioma. Some clones in this sample may be carry-over from other donors' samples. CDR3s include the opening cysteine and the closing phenylalanine or tryptophan. The D gene is left open where the match is weak.

V gene: TRBV6-5; J gene: TRBJ1-2; D gene: .; CDR3 protein: CASRITGDYGYTF
V gene: TRBV13; J gene: TRBJ2-1; D gene: TRBD1; CDR3 protein: CASSLGRDSPGFYNEQFF
V gene: TRBV7-8; J gene: TRBJ1-6; D gene: .; CDR3 protein: CASSLDGAVVSPLHF
V gene: TRBV11-2; J gene: TRBJ1-6; D gene: TRBD1; CDR3 protein: CASSLGDRQNSPLHF
V gene: TRBV5-1; J gene: TRBJ2-5; D gene: TRBD1; CDR3 protein: CASSIYTGTAQETQYF
V gene: TRBV20-1; J gene: TRBJ2-3; D gene: .; CDR3 protein: CSAGLMGTQYF
V gene: TRBV5-1; J gene: TRBJ1-4; D gene: TRBD1; CDR3 protein: CASSLSGGATNEKLFF
V gene: TRBV7-9; J gene: TRBJ2-5; D gene: .; CDR3 protein: CASSLGATRETQYF
V gene: TRBV4-1; J gene: TRBJ1-1; D gene: TRBD1; CDR3 protein: CASSLGQGAVTEAFF
V gene: TRBV5-4; J gene: TRBJ1-2; D gene: .; CDR3 protein: CASSSPKDGLALGYTF
V gene: TRBV6-5; J gene: TRBJ2-5; D gene: TRBD2; CDR3 protein: CASSYGLAGGQETQYF
V gene: TRBV9; J gene: TRBJ2-7; D gene: .; CDR3 protein: CASSPFIGHYEQYF
V gene: TRBV6-5; J gene: TRBJ2-7; D gene: TRBD1; CDR3 protein: CASSKEPGQHEQYF
V gene: TRBV10-3; J gene: TRBJ2-1; D gene: .; CDR3 protein: CAISDLTRPLGYEQFF
V gene: TRBV7-9; J gene: TRBJ1-5; D gene: .; CDR3 protein: CASSLTADQPQHF
V gene: TRBV29-1; J gene: TRBJ1-1; D gene: .; CDR3 protein: CSVRRAVTEAFF
V gene: TRBV6-1; J gene: TRBJ1-1; D gene: TRBD1; CDR3 protein: CASDDRGIVTEAFF
V gene: TRBV29-1; J gene: TRBJ1-2; D gene: .; CDR3 protein: CSVPGLGTDGYTF
V gene: TRBV5-4; J gene: TRBJ1-1; D gene: .; CDR3 protein: CASSLKMTGNTEAFF
V gene: TRBV6-1; J gene: TRBJ1-5; D gene: .; CDR3 protein: CASNKAKGQPQHF
V gene: TRBV6-5; J gene: TRBJ2-5; D gene: .; CDR3 protein: CASSRLETQYF
V gene: TRBV6-5; J gene: TRBJ1-2; D gene: .; CDR3 protein: CASSKRGVTHYGYTF
V gene: TRBV30; J gene: TRBJ1-4; D gene: TRBD1; CDR3 protein: CALNRGRFGEKLFF
V gene: TRBV5-6; J gene: TRBJ1-2; D gene: .; CDR3 protein: CASSLLQLYGYTF
V gene: TRBV19; J gene: TRBJ2-7; D gene: .; CDR3 protein: CASSIGHPYEQYF
V gene: TRBV29-1; J gene: TRBJ1-5; D gene: .; CDR3 protein: CSVQASDSNQPQHF
V gene: TRBV2; J gene: TRBJ1-2; D gene: TRBD1; CDR3 protein: CASRDGGRTGASRF
V gene: TRBV4-1; J gene: TRBJ2-7; D gene: TRBD2; CDR3 protein: CASSQGSGGVSYEQYF
V gene: TRBV10-2; J gene: TRBJ1-4; D gene: .; CDR3 protein: CASRGRDGEKLFF
V gene: TRBV5-1; J gene: TRBJ2-1; D gene: TRBD2; CDR3 protein: CASSLGGGAENEQFF
V gene: TRBV19; J gene: TRBJ1-5; D gene: TRBD1; CDR3 protein: CASSTGQVVSNQPQHF
V gene: TRBV4-1; J gene: TRBJ2-1; D gene: .; CDR3 protein: CASSLVRNEQFF
V gene: TRBV6-5; J gene: TRBJ2-4; D gene: .; CDR3 protein: CASSRRGDTKNIQYF
V gene: TRBV5-6; J gene: TRBJ2-5; D gene: .; CDR3 protein: CASSPWTGETQYF
V gene: TRBV5-4; J gene: TRBJ2-5; D gene: TRBD1; CDR3 protein: CASSRTGLRETQYF
V gene: TRBV7-9; J gene: TRBJ1-2; D gene: TRBD1; CDR3 protein: CASSPKQGESTGYTF
V gene: TRBV18; J gene: TRBJ2-5; D gene: .; CDR3 protein: CASSGQETQYF
V gene: TRBV6-4; J gene: TRBJ2-7; D gene: TRBD1; CDR3 protein: CASSESPGGGYEQYF
V gene: TRBV7-3; J gene: TRBJ2-3; D gene: .; CDR3 protein: CASSRGTYMDTQYF
V gene: TRBV30; J gene: TRBJ2-1; D gene: TRBD1; CDR3 protein: CAWSVPGTGGSEQFF
V gene: TRBV4-1; J gene: TRBJ1-3; D gene: .; CDR3 protein: CASSQGAGSSGNTIYF
V gene: TRBV20-1; J gene: TRBJ2-7; D gene: .; CDR3 protein: CSARLFAEQYF
V gene: TRBV5-1; J gene: TRBJ1-6; D gene: .; CDR3 protein: CASSGSSSYNSPLHF
V gene: TRBV10-1; J gene: TRBJ2-5; D gene: .; CDR3 protein: CASSESIEGTQYF
V gene: TRBV20-1; J gene: TRBJ2-5; D gene: .; CDR3 protein: CSARGQETQYF
V gene: TRBV13; J gene: TRBJ1-1; D gene: TRBD1; CDR3 protein: CASSLGTGPIHTEAFF
V gene: TRBV5-4; J gene: TRBJ1-1; D gene: .; CDR3 protein: CASSLEASQAFF
V gene: TRBV2; J gene: TRBJ2-5; D gene: .; CDR3 protein: CASSEARRETQYF
V gene: TRBV6-5; J gene: TRBJ2-7; D gene: .; CDR3 protein: CASSYDQETYEQYF
V gene: TRBV5-4; J gene: TRBJ2-6; D gene: .; CDR3 protein: CASSLAGRGGANVLTF
V gene: TRBV5-6; J gene: TRBJ2-7; D gene: .; CDR3 protein: CASSLAGTSSYEQYF
V gene: TRBV6-4; J gene: TRBJ1-1; D gene: .; CDR3 protein: CATSRDKNTEAFF
V gene: TRBV30; J gene: TRBJ1-6; D gene: .; CDR3 protein: CAWSVTSYNSPLHF
V gene: TRBV15; J gene: TRBJ1-1; D gene: .; CDR3 protein: CATSGRGNTEAFF
V gene: TRBV6-5; J gene: TRBJ1-3; D gene: .; CDR3 protein: CASGTDRSGNTIYF
V gene: TRBV7-2; J gene: TRBJ1-5; D gene: TRBD1; CDR3 protein: CASSLRGQINQPQHF
V gene: TRBV5-8; J gene: TRBJ1-2; D gene: .; CDR3 protein: CASSFGGWGPPFYTF